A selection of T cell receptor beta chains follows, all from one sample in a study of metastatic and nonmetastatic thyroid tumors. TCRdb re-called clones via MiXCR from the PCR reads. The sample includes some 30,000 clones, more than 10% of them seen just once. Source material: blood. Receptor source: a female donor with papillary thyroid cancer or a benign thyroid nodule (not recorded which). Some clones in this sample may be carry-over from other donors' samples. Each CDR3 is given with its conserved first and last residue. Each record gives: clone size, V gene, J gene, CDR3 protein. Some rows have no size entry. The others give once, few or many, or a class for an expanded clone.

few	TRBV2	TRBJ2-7	CASSWDSPYEQYF
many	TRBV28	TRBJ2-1	CASSYTGTSGYNEQFF
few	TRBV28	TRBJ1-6	CASSPLGQGSSPLHF
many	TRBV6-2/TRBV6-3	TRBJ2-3	CAAKASGSTDTQYF
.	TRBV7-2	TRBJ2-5	CASSLDRETQYF
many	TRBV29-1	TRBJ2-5	CSARVGGGRETQYF
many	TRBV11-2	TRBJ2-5	CASSFLYVSQETQYF
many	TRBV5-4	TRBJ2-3	CASGVGGSTDTQYF
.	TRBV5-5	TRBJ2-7	CASSFPGAGYEQYF
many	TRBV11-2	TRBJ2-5	CASSYRGLVETQYF
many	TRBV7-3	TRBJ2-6	CASSRLAGDSGANVLTF
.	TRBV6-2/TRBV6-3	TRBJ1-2	CASSYWDNNYGYTF
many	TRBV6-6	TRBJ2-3	CASSYYGKGDTQYF
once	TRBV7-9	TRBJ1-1	CASSLVRISKWFF
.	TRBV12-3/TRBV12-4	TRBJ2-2	CASSFRFSGRAGETGELFF
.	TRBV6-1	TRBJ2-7	CASSETYGTSGYEQYF
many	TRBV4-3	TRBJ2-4	CASSQDERGKNIQYF
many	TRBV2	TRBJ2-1	CASGSSWSSYNEQFF
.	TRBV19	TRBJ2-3	CASSMRRLAGTIRGDTQYF
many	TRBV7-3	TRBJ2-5	CASSLIPSDRAQETQYF
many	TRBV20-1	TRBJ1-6	CSAEGSRLYNSPLHF
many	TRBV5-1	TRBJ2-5	CASSIAGADGTQYF
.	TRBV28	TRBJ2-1	CASSYHRGPVAAQFF
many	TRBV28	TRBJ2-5	CASSPGGEETQYF
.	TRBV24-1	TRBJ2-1	CATSDPGLARNEQFF
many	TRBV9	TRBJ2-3	CASSVSERAVSTDTQYF
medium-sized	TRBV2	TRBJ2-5	CASSGGAGGGETQYF
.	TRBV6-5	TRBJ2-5	CASSYSPGVETQYF
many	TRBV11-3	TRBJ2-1	CASSYSGLYNEQFF
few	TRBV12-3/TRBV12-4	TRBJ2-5	CASSDSFQETQYF
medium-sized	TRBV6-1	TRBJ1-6	CASLTRQSSYNSPLHF
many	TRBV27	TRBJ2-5	CASSLFGTPQETQYF
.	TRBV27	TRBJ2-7	CASSFLPHYEQYF
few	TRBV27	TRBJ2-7	CASSPEGGQGVFYEQYF
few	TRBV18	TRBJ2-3	CASSPPSTDTQYF
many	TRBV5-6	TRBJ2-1	CASSLGQGDEQFF
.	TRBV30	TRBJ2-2	CAWSRGDAGELFF
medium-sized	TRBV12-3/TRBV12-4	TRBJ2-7	CASSPRAIHEQYF
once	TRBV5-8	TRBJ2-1	CASSPYTGAVYGEQFF
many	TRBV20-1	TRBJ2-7	CSARPPAGEQYF
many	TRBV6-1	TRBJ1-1	CASSLTGGADTEAFF
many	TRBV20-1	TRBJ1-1	CSARATEAFF
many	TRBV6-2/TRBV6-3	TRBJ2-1	CASSISVVGNEQFF
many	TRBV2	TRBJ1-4	CASSEKLYGTPLGKLFF
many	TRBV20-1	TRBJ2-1	CSARHPGQDYNEQFF
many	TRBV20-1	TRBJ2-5	CSASGGQGVFYGGPETQYF
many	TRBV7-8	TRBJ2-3	CASSLISGVLTDTQYF
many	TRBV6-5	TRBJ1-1	CASSYSGLKTEAFF
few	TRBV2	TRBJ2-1	CASSSSGRAVETYNAQFF
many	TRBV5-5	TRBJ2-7	CASSLYGTQLYEQYF
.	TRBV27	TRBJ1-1	CASSLTGSTEAFF
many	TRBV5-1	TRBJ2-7	CASSGERNSYEQYF
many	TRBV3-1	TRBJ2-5	CASSQDPTGQETQYF
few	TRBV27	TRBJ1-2	CASSLDPSYGYTF
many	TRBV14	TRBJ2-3	CASSQLLPPAGTQYF
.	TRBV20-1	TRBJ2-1	CSARDPTRGGTGLYNEQFF
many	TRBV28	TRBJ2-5	CASSFWTSGIGETQYF
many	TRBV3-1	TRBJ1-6	CASSPAGGDSPLHF